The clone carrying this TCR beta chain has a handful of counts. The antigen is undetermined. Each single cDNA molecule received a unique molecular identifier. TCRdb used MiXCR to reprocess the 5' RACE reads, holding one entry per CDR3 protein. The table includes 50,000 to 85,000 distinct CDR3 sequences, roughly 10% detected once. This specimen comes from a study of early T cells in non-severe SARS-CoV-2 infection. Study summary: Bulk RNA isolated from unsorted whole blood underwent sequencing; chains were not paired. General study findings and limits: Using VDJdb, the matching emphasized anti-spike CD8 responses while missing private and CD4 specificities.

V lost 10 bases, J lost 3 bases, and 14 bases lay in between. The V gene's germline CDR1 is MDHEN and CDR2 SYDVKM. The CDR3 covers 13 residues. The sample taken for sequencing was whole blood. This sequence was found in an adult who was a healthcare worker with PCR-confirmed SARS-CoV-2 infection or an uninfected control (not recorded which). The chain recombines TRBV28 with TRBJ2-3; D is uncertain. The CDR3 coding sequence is TGTGCCACCAACCCGGCTAGAACAGATACGCAGTATTTT. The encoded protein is CATNPARTDTQYF.